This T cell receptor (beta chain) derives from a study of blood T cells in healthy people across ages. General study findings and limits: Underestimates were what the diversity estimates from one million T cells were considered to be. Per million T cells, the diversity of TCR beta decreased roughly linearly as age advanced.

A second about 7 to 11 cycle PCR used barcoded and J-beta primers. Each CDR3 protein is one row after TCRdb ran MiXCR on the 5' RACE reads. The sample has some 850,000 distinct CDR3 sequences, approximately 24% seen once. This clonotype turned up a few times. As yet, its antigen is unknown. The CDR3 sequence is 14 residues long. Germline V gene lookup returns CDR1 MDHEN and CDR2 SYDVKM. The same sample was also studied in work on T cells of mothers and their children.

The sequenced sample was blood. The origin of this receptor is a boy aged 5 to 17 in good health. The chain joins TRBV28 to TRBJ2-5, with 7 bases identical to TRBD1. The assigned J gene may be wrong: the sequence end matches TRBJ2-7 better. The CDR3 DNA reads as TGTGCCAGCAGACCCGACAGGGTTATCCACGAGCAGTACTTC. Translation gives CASRPDRVIHEQYF.